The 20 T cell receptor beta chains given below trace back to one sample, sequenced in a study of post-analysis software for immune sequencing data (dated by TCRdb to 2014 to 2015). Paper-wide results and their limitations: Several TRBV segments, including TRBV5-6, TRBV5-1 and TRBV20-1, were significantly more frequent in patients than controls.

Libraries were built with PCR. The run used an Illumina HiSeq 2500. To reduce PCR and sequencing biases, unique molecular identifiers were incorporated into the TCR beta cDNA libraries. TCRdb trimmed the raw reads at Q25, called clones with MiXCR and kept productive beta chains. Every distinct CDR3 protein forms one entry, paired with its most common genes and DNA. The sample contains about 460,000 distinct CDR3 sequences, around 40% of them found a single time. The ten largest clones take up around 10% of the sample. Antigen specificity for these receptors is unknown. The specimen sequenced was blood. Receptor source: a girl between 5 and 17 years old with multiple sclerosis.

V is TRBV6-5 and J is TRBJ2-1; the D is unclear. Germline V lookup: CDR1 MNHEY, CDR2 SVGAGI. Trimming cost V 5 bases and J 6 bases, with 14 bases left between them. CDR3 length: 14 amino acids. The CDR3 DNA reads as TGTGCCAGCAGTCCCCCTCAGCAGAGCAATGAGCAGTTCTTC. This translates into CASSPPQQSNEQFF.

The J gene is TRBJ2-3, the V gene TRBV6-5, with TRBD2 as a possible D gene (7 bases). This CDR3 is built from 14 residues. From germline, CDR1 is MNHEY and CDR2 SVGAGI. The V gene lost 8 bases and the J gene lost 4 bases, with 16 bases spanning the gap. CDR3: CASGGAGTADTQYF. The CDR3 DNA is TGTGCCAGCGGGGGGGCAGGGACGGCAGATACGCAGTATTTT.

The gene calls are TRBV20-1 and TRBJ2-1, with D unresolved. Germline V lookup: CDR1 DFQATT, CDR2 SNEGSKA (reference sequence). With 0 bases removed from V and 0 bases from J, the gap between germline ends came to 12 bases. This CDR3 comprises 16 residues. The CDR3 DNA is TGCAGTGCTAGAGATGTCGCGGATAGCTCCTACAATGAGCAGTTCTTC. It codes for CSARDVADSSYNEQFF.

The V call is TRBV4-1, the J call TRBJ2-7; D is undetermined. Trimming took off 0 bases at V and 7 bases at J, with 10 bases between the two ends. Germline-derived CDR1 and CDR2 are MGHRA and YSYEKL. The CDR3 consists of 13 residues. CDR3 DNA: TGCGCCAGCAGCCAAGATCAACAGCTTGAGCAGTACTTC. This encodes CASSQDQQLEQYF.

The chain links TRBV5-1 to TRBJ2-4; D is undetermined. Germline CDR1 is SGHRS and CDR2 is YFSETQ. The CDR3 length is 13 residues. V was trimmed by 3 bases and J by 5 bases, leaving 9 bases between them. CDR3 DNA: TGCGCCAGCAGCTCGGTCGGTCAAAACATTCAGTACTTC. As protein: CASSSVGQNIQYF. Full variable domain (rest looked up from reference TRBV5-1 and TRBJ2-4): KAGVTQTPRYLIKTRGQQVTLSCSPISGHRSVSWYQQTPGQGLQFLFEYFSETQRNKGNFPGRFSGRQFSNSRSEMNVSTLELGDSALYLCASSSVGQNIQYFGAGTRLSVL.

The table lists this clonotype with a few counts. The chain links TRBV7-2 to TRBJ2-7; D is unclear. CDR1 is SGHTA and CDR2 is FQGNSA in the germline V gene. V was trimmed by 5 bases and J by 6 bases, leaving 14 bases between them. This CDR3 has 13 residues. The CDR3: CASSPDGDGEQYF. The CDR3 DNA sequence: TGTGCCAGCAGCCCGGACGGTGATGGCGAGCAGTACTTC.

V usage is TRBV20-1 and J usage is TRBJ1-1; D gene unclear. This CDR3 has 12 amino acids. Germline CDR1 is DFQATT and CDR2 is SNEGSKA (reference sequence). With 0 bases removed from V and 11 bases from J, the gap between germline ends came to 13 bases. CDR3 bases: TGCAGTGCTAGAGATCAGGCCCATGGGGCTTTCTTT. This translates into CSARDQAHGAFF.

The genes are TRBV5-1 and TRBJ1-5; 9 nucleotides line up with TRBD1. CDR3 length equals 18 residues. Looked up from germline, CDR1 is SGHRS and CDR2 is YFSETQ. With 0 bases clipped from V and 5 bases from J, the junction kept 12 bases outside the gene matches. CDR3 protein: CASSLDYRGHRSDQPQHF. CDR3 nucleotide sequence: TGCGCCAGCAGCTTGGACTACAGGGGGCACAGAAGCGATCAGCCCCAGCATTTT.

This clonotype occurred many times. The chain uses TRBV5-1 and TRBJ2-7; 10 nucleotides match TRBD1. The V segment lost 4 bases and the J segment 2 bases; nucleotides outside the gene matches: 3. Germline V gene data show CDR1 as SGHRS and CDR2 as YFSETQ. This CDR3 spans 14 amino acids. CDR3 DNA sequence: TGCGCCAGCAGCACTGGACAGGGGGCCTACGAGCAGTACTTC. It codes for CASSTGQGAYEQYF.

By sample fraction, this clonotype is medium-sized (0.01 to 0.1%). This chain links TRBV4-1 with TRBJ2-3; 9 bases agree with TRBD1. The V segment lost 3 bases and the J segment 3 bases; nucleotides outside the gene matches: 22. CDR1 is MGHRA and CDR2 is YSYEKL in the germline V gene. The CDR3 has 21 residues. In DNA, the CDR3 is TGCGCCAGCAGCCACTCGAACCGGGACAGGGATCATGGTTTCGGTACAGATACGCAGTATTTT. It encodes CASSHSNRDRDHGFGTDTQYF.

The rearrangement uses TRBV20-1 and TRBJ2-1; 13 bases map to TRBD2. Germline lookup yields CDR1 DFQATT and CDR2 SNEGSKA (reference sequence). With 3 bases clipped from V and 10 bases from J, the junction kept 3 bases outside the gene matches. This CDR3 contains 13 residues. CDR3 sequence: CSARGLAGWEQFF. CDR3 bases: TGCAGTGCTAGGGGACTAGCGGGATGGGAGCAGTTCTTC.

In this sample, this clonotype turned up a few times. CDR3 sequence (DNA): TGTGCCAGCAGCTTTCCCGGGACAGGGAGAGGCTACACCTTC. Translation gives CASSFPGTGRGYTF. This chain links TRBV7-2 with TRBJ1-2, with 9 bases that match TRBD1. From germline, CDR1 is SGHTA and CDR2 FQGNSA. Germline trimming cut 3 bases from V and 8 bases from J; bases unmatched to any gene: 7. The CDR3 has 14 amino acids.

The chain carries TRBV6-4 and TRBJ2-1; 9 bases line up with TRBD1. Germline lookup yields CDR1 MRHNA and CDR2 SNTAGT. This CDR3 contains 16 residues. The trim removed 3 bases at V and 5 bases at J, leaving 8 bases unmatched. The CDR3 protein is CASSDWGTGKNNEQFF. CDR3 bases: TGTGCCAGCAGTGATTGGGGGACAGGGAAAAACAATGAGCAGTTCTTC.

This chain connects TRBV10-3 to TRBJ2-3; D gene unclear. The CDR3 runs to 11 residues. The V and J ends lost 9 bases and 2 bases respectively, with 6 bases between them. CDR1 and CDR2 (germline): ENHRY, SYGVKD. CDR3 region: CAMGPTDTQYF. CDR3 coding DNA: TGTGCCATGGGCCCCACAGATACGCAGTATTTT.

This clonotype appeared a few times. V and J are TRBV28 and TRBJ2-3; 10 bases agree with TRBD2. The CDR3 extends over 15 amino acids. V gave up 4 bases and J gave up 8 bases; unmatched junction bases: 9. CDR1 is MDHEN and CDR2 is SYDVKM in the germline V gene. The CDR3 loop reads CASSSLAGGRGTQYF. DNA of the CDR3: TGTGCCAGCAGTTCCTTAGCGGGAGGTCGCGGTACGCAGTATTTT.

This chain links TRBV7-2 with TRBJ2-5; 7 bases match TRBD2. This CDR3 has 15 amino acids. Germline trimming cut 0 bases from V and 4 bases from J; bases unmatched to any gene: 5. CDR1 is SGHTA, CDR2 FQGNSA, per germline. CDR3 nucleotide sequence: TGTGCCAGCAGCTTAGCCCTAGCGGCTAGAGAGACCCAGTACTTC. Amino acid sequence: CASSLALAARETQYF.

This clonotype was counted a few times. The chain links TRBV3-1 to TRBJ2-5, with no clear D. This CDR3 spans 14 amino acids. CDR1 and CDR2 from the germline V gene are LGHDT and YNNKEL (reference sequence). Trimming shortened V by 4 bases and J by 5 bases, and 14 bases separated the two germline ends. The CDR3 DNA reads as TGTGCCAGCAGCCGGACGGCTAGTGGGGAGACCCAGTACTTC. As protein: CASSRTASGETQYF.

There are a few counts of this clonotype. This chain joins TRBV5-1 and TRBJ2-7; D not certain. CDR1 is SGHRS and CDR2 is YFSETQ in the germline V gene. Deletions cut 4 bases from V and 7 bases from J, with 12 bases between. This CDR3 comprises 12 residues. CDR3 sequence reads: CASSITAGEQYF. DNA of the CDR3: TGCGCCAGCAGCATAACCGCCGGGGAGCAGTACTTC.

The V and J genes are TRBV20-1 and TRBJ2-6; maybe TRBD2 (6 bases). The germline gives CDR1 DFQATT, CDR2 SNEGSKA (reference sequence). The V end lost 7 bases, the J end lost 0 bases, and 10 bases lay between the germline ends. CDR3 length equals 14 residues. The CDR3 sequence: CSVRGFSGANVLTF. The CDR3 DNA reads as TGCAGTGTTCGGGGGTTCTCTGGGGCCAACGTCCTGACTTTC.

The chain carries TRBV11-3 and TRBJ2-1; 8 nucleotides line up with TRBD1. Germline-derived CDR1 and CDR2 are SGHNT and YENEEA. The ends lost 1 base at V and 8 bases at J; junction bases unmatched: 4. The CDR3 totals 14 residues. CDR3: CASSLGPDRDEQFF. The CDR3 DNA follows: TGTGCCAGCAGCTTAGGCCCGGACAGGGATGAGCAGTTCTTC.